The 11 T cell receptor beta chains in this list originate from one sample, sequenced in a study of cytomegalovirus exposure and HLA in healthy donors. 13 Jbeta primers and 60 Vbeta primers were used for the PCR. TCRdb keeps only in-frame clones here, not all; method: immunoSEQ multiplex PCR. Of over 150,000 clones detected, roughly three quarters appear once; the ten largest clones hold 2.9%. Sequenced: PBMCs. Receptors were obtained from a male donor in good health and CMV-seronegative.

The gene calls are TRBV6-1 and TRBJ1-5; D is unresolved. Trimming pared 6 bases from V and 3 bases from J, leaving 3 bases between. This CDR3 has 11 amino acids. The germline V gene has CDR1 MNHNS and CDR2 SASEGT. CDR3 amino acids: CASSNNQPQHF. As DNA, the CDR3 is TGTGCCAGCAGCAACAATCAGCCCCAGCATTTT.

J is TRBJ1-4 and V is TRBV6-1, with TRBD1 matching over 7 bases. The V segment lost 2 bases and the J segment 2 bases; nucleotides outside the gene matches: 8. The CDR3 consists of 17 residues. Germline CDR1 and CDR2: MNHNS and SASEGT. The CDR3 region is CASSESPRGPTNEKLFF. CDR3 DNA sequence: TGTGCCAGCAGTGAAAGCCCGAGGGGGCCGACTAATGAAAAACTGTTTTTT.

CDR3 region: CASSQTPTNTEAFF. The CDR3 DNA reads as TGCGCCAGCAGCCAGACACCTACAAACACTGAAGCTTTCTTT. V and J are TRBV5-1 and TRBJ1-1; D gene unclear. The CDR3 extends over 14 amino acids. V lost 4 bases to trimming and J lost 2 bases, with 12 bases between them. CDR1 SGHRS and CDR2 YFSETQ come from the germline V gene.

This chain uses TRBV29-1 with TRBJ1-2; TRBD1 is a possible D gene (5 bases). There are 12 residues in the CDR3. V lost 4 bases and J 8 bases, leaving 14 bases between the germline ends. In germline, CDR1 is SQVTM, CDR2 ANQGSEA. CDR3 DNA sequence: TGCAGCGTTGTGGGGGGTGGGGGAGGCTACACCTTC. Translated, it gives CSVVGGGGGYTF.

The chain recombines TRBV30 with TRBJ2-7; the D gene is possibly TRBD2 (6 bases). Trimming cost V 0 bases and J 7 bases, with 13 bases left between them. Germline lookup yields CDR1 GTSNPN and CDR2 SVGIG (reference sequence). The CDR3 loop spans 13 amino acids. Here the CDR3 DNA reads TGTGCCTGGAGTGTGCCGCGGAGGGGAGAGCAGTACTTC. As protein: CAWSVPRRGEQYF. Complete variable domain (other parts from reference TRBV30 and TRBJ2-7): SQTIHQWPATLVQPVGSPLSLECTVEGTSNPNLYWYRQAAGRGLQLLFYSVGIGQISSEVPQNLSASRPQDRQFILSSKKLLLSDSGFYLCAWSVPRRGEQYFGPGTRLTVT.

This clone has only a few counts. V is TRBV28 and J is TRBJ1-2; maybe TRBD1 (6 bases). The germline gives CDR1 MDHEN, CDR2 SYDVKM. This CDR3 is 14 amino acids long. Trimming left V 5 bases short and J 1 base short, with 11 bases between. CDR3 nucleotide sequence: TGTGCCAGCAGTGACGGGGGGCTTAACTATGGCTACACCTTC. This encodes CASSDGGLNYGYTF.

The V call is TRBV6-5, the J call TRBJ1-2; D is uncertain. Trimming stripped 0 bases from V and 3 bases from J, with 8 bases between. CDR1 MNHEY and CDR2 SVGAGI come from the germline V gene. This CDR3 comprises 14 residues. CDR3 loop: CASSYSGQHYGYTF. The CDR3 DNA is TGTGCCAGCAGTTACTCGGGCCAGCACTATGGCTACACCTTC.

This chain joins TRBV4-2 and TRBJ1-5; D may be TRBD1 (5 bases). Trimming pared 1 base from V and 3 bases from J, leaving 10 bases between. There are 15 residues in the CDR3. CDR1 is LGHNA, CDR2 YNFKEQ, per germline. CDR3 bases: TGTGCCAGCAGCCAAGGGGGGGAACACAATCAGCCCCAGCATTTT. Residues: CASSQGGEHNQPQHF.

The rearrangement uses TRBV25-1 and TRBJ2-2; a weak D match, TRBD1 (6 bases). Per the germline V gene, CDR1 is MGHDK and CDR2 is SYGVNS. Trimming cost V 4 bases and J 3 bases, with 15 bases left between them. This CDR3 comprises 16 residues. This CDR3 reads CASSGVPGAYTGELFF. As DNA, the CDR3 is TGTGCCAGCAGTGGGGTCCCAGGGGCTTACACCGGGGAGCTGTTTTTT.

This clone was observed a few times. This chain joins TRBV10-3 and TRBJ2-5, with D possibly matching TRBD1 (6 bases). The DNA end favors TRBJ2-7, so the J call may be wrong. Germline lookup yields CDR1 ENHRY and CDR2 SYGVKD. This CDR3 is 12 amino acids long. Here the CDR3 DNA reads TGTGCCATCAGTAACAGGGAGAACGAGCAGTACTTC. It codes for CAISNRENEQYF.

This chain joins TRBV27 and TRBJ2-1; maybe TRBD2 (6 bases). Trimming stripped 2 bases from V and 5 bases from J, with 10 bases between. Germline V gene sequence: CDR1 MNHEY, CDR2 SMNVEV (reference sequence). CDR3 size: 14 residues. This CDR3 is CASSLAGTNNEQFF. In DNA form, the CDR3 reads TGTGCCAGCAGTTTAGCGGGAACCAACAATGAGCAGTTCTTC.